The 21 T cell receptor beta chains reported below all come from one sample, sequenced in a study of blood T cell repertoires in COVID-19 (dated by TCRdb to the early 2020s). Library method: the immunoSEQ multiplex PCR assay. TCRdb's version of the immuneACCESS table is confined to in-frame rearrangements and falls short of the full clone set. An unresolved V gene accounts for under half of the shortfall where checked; the remainder is of unknown origin. The sample records 250,000 or so clones, about four fifths of which are singletons. The leading ten clones occupy 3% to 4% of the sample. Sequences were obtained from PBMCs or T cells enriched from blood (not recorded which). These receptors originate from a middle-aged woman who had been exposed to COVID-19.

This rearrangement joins TRBV9 to TRBJ1-1; D uncertain. The V gene lost 5 bases and the J gene lost 0 bases, with 14 bases spanning the gap. Germline assignment: CDR1 SGDLS and CDR2 YYNGEE. This CDR3 has 15 amino acids. The CDR3 protein is CASSRGGGMNTEAFF. CDR3 DNA sequence: TGTGCCAGCAGTCGTGGAGGCGGGATGAACACTGAAGCTTTCTTT.

This chain uses TRBV5-6 with TRBJ1-5; D unclear. The length of the CDR3 is 14 residues. CDR1 is SGHDT and CDR2 is YYEEEE in the germline V gene. V was trimmed by 0 bases and J by 2 bases, leaving 6 bases between them. The DNA for the CDR3 is TGTGCCAGCAGCTTGGGGGGAGGCAATCAGCCCCAGCATTTT. It codes for CASSLGGGNQPQHF.

The chain couples TRBV7-3 to TRBJ2-2; 8 bases align to TRBD2. Germline-derived CDR1 and CDR2 are SGHTA and FQGTGA. V was pared by 2 bases and J by 5 bases, with 4 bases of the junction left unmatched. The CDR3 consists of 15 residues. CDR3 DNA sequence: TGTGCCAGCAGCTTAGGCGGGGGGTCAACCGGGGAGCTGTTTTTT. It specifies CASSLGGGSTGELFF.

The gene calls are TRBV9 and TRBJ2-6; 7 nucleotides align to TRBD1. V lost 3 bases and J lost 2; bases outside the gene matches: 2. The CDR3 runs 15 residues. The germline V gene has CDR1 SGDLS and CDR2 YYNGEE. Here the CDR3 reads CASSARGTGANVLTF. The CDR3 DNA is TGTGCCAGCAGCGCCAGGGGGACTGGGGCCAACGTCCTGACTTTC.

This chain connects TRBV6-9 to TRBJ2-6, with D hard to call. The length of the CDR3 is 17 residues. Per the germline V gene, CDR1 is MNHGY and CDR2 is SVAAGI. V shed 2 bases and J shed 0 bases, with 11 bases lying between them. The CDR3 bases are TGTGCCAGCAGTTATCAGGTCTCTCGCTCTGGGGCCAACGTCCTGACTTTC. Its protein is CASSYQVSRSGANVLTF.

This chain links TRBV7-2 with TRBJ2-5, with TRBD1 matching over 7 bases. The CDR3 is 13 residues long. In germline, CDR1 is SGHTA, CDR2 FQGNSA. V lost 7 bases, J lost 5 bases, and 7 bases stayed unmatched. CDR3 DNA: TGTGCCAGCACCTCGGGACAGACGGAGACCCAGTACTTC. It is translated as CASTSGQTETQYF.

The chain joins TRBV2 to TRBJ2-6, with 9 nucleotides matching TRBD1. Trimming removed 8 bases from V and 3 bases from J; junction bases left unmatched: 11. Germline V gene sequence: CDR1 SNHLY, CDR2 FYNNEI. This CDR3 has 17 amino acids. The CDR3 spells CASRQGQGTGGANVLTF. CDR3 coding DNA: TGTGCCAGCCGCCAGGGACAGGGAACTGGTGGGGCCAACGTCCTGACTTTC.

The chain has TRBV6-6 and TRBJ1-2, with 8 bases that match TRBD1. Germline CDR1 reads MNHNY; CDR2 reads SVGAGI (reference sequence). The CDR3 has 12 amino acids. V was pared by 8 bases and J by 4 bases, with 3 bases of the junction left unmatched. The DNA of the CDR3 is TGTGCCAGCGGACAGGGAAGCTATGGCTACACCTTC. The encoded protein is CASGQGSYGYTF.

J is TRBJ2-2 and V is TRBV10-3; 9 nucleotides align to TRBD1. The CDR3 consists of 14 residues. V shed 10 bases and J 3 bases; nucleotides not matched to a gene: 6. Per the germline V gene, CDR1 is ENHRY and CDR2 is SYGVKD. The CDR3 protein is CATDRGRDTGELFF. The CDR3 DNA reads TGTGCCACGGACAGGGGCAGGGACACCGGGGAGCTGTTTTTT.

The chain recombines TRBV11-3 with TRBJ2-5, with no clear D. The germline V and J ends were trimmed by 5 bases and 7 bases, with 11 bases remaining between them. This CDR3 has 12 residues. In germline, CDR1 is SGHNT, CDR2 YENEEA. CDR3 nucleotide sequence: TGTGCCAGCAGCCCGTCTGCCGGGACCCAGTACTTC. Its translation is CASSPSAGTQYF.

V usage is TRBV29-1 and J usage is TRBJ1-1; D is perhaps TRBD1 (6 bases). This CDR3 has 12 amino acids. Between the trimmed V and J ends, which lost 6 bases and 1 base, there was a span of 9 bases. The germline CDR1 and CDR2 sequences are SQVTM and ANQGSEA. CDR3 sequence reads: CSVRTENTEAFF. For the CDR3, the DNA is TGCAGCGTACGGACAGAGAACACTGAAGCTTTCTTT.

The rearrangement links TRBV27 to TRBJ1-3; the D gene is possibly TRBD1 (5 bases). The CDR3 length is 15 residues. V was clipped by 4 bases and J by 8 bases, with 18 bases between them. Germline V gene lookup returns CDR1 MNHEY and CDR2 SMNVEV (reference sequence). CDR3 protein: CASSSTQGNADTIYF. In DNA, the CDR3 is TGTGCCAGCAGTTCGACTCAGGGTAACGCGGACACCATATATTTT.

This clone has a handful of counts. The chain carries TRBV12-5 and TRBJ2-2; maybe TRBD2 (5 bases). Germline V gene sequence: CDR1 LGHNT, CDR2 FRNRAP. V was clipped by 2 bases and J by 6 bases, with 16 bases between them. The CDR3 spans 16 residues. The chain's CDR3 is CASGLTPVRVPGELFF. For the CDR3, the DNA is TGTGCTAGTGGTTTGACCCCAGTGAGGGTTCCCGGGGAGCTGTTTTTT.

The genes are TRBV5-1 and TRBJ1-1; D is possibly TRBD1 (6 bases). This CDR3 comprises 12 residues. Germline CDR1 SGHRS, CDR2 YFSETQ. The germline V and J ends were trimmed by 6 bases and 8 bases, with 14 bases remaining between them. In nucleotides, the CDR3 is TGCGCCAGCAACGGCCAGGGGTCGGAAGCTTTCTTT. The encoded protein is CASNGQGSEAFF.

The chain links TRBV11-3 to TRBJ2-2; no clear D. V gave up 4 bases and J gave up 3 bases, with 3 bases separating them. The CDR3 spans 12 residues. The germline CDR1 and CDR2 sequences are SGHNT and YENEEA. The CDR3 sequence: CASSSYTGELFF. The DNA for the CDR3 is TGTGCCAGCAGCTCCTACACCGGGGAGCTGTTTTTT.

The V gene is TRBV12-3 or TRBV12-4, the J gene TRBJ2-1; 7 nucleotides align to TRBD1. This CDR3 comprises 12 residues. After removal of 4 bases from V and 6 bases from J, the junction contained 0 bases not matched to a gene. The CDR3 DNA follows: TGTGCCAGCAGTTGGGACAGCAATGAGCAGTTCTTC. Translating gives CASSWDSNEQFF.

The genes are TRBV5-6 and TRBJ1-2; 10 bases fit TRBD1. CDR1 is SGHDT, CDR2 YYEEEE, per germline. This CDR3 is built from 15 residues. V shed 4 bases, J shed 1 base, and the junction held 4 bases outside the gene matches. The CDR3 bases are TGTGCCAGCAGCCCCGACAGGGGGCTTAACTATGGCTACACCTTC. This translates into CASSPDRGLNYGYTF.

The rearrangement links TRBV11-2 to TRBJ1-1, with D possibly matching TRBD1 (5 bases). Germline V lookup: CDR1 SGHAT, CDR2 FQNNGV. The CDR3 is 13 amino acids. Trimming left V 1 base short and J 5 bases short, with 8 bases between. Here the CDR3 DNA reads TGTGCCAGCAGCTTAGTGGGGGGAACTGAAGCTTTCTTT. Amino acid sequence: CASSLVGGTEAFF.

This CDR3 is CATSPGGVGTDTQYF. CDR3 in DNA: TGTGCCACCAGCCCGGGGGGGGTGGGCACAGATACGCAGTATTTT. The chain uses TRBV24-1 and TRBJ2-3; TRBD2 agrees at 8 bases. CDR3 length: 15 residues. CDR1 is KGHDR and CDR2 is SFDVKD in the germline V gene. V shed 7 bases and J 1 base; nucleotides not matched to a gene: 6.

V and J are TRBV21-1 and TRBJ2-1; TRBD1, the table's D call, was not compared with the DNA. TRBV21-1 is a documented pseudogene. This CDR3 has 18 residues. This chain's CDR3 is CASSKARPRQGVYNEQFF. CDR3 in DNA: TGTGCCAGCAGCAAAGCGCGGCCCCGACAGGGGGTATACAATGAGCAGTTCTTC.

V gene TRBV6-5 combines with J gene TRBJ2-1; a possible D gene is TRBD2 (5 bases). Germline V lookup: CDR1 MNHEY, CDR2 SVGAGI. This CDR3 comprises 12 residues. Deletions cut 5 bases from V and 10 bases from J, with 12 bases between. The CDR3 is CASSKTTGEQFF. CDR3 sequence (DNA): TGTGCCAGCAGTAAGACTACGGGGGAGCAGTTCTTC.